This T cell receptor (beta chain) is drawn from a study of response to subunit inactivated influenza vaccine. General study results and limits: It was suggested by the authors that few new T cells are recruited by each seasonal influenza vaccination.

TCRdb reanalysed the RT-PCR reads using MiXCR and keeps one entry per CDR3 protein. The data show hundreds of thousands of distinct CDR3 sequences, with 15% to 19% seen just once and approximately 10% held by the top ten. The CDR3 extends over 13 amino acids. The V end was cut by 6 bases, the J end by 5 bases, with 10 bases between. In germline, CDR1 is SGHTA, CDR2 FQGNSA. This clonotype showed up just a few times. The antigen is undetermined. The source of this sequence is a man aged 50-59 years who received an inactivated influenza vaccine. This rearrangement joins TRBV7-2 to TRBJ2-2; D possibly matches TRBD1 or TRBD2 (5 bases each). The sequences come from PBMCs from blood, collected 12 days after vaccination. Written as DNA, the CDR3 is TGTGCCAGCAGTAGGGACGCAACCGGGGAGCTGTTTTTT. Encoded protein: CASSRDATGELFF.